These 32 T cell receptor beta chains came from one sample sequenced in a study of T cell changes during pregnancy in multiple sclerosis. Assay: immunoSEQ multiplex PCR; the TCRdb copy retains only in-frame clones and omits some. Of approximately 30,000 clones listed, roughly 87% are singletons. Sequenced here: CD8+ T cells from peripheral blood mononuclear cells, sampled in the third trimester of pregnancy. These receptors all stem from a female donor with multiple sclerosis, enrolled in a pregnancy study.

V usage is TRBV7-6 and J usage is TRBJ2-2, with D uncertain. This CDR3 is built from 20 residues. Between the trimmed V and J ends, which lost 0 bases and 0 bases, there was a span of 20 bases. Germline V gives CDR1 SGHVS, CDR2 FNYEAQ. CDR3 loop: CASSLALPTTSISNTGELFF. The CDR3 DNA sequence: TGTGCCAGCAGCTTAGCTCTTCCCACAACCTCGATTTCGAACACCGGGGAGCTGTTTTTT. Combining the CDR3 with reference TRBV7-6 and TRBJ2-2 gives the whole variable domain GAGVSQSPRYKVTKRGQDVALRCDPISGHVSLYWYRQALGQGPEFLTYFNYEAQQDKSGLPNDRFSAERPEGSISTLTIQRTEQRDSAMYRCASSLALPTTSISNTGELFFGEGSRLTVL.

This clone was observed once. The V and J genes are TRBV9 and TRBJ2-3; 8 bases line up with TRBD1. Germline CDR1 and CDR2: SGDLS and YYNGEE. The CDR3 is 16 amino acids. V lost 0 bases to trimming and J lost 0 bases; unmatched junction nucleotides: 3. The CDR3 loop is CASSVGTGFSTDTQYF. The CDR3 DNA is TGTGCCAGCAGCGTAGGGACAGGGTTTAGCACAGATACGCAGTATTTT.

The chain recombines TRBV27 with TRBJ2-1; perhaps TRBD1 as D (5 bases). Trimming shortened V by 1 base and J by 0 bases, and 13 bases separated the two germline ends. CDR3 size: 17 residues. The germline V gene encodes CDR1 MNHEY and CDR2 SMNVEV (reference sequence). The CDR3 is CASSLYLQESSYNEQFF. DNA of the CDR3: TGTGCCAGCAGTTTATACCTACAGGAGAGCTCCTACAATGAGCAGTTCTTC.

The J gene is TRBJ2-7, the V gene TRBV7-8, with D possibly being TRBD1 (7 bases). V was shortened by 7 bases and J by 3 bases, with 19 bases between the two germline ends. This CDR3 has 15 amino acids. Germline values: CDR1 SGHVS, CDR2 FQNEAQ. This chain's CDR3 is CASNLAGTDYYEQYF. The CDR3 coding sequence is TGTGCCAGCAACCTTGCGGGGACAGACTACTACGAGCAGTACTTC.

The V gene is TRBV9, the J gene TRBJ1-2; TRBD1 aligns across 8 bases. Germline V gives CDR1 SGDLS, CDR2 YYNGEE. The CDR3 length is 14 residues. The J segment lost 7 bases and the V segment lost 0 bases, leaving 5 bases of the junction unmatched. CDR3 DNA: TGTGCCAGCAGCGTAGGGGCAGGGGGCCGTGGCTACACCTTC. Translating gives CASSVGAGGRGYTF.

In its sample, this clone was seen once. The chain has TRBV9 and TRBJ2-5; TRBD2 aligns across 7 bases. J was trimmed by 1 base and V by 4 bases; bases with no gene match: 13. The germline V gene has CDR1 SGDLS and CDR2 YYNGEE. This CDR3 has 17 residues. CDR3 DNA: TGTGCCAGCAGCCTCCACGGACTAGGGCCCCCCCAAGAGACCCAGTACTTC. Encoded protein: CASSLHGLGPPQETQYF.

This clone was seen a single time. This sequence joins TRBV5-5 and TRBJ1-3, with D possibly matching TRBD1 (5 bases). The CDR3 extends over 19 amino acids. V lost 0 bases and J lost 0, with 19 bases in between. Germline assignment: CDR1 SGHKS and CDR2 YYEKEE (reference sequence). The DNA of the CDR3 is TGTGCCAGCAGCTTGGGTACAATACCGGGACTGTTCTCTGGAAACACCATATATTTT. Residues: CASSLGTIPGLFSGNTIYF.

DNA for the CDR3: TGTGCCAGCAGCCACCTGCCCACTAGCGGGAGGGCCGGCGAGCAGTACTTC. Its protein product is CASSHLPTSGRAGEQYF. The rearrangement joins TRBV21-1 to TRBJ2-7; the table's D call, TRBD2, was not checked against the DNA. TRBV21-1 corresponds to a pseudogene. The CDR3 consists of 17 residues.

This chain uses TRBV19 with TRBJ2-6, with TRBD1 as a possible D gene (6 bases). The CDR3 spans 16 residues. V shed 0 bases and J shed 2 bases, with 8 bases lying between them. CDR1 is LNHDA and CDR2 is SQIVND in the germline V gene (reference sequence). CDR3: CASSIDSGAGANVLTF. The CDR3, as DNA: TGTGCCAGTAGTATAGATTCAGGGGCTGGGGCCAACGTCCTGACTTTC.

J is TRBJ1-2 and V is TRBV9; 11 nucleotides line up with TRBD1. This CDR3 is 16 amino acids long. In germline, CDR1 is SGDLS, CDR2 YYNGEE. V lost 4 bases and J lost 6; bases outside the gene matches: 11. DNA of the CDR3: TGTGCCAGCAGCAAGCGACGGACAGGGGGCGAGGATGGCTACACCTTC. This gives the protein CASSKRRTGGEDGYTF.

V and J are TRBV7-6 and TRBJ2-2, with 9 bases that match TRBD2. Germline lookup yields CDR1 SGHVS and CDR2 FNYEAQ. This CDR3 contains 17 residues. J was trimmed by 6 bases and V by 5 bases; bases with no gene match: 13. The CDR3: CASSPRVAGVSAGELFF. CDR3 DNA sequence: TGTGCCAGCAGCCCCCGGGTAGCGGGAGTTTCGGCCGGGGAGCTGTTTTTT.

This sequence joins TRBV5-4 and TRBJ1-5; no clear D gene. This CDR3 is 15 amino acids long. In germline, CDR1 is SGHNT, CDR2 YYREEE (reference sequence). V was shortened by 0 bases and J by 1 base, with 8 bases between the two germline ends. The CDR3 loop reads CASSLGSLSNQPQHF. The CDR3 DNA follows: TGTGCCAGCAGCTTGGGGAGCCTGAGCAATCAGCCCCAGCATTTT.

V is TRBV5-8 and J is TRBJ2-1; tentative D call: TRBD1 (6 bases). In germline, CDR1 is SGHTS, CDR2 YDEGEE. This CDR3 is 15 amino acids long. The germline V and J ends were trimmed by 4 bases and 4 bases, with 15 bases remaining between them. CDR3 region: CASSIQGYQYNEQFF. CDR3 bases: TGTGCCAGCAGCATACAGGGTTACCAGTACAATGAGCAGTTCTTC. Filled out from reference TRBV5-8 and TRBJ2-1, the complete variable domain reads EAGVTQSPTHLIKTRGQQATLRCSPISGHTSVYWYQQALGLGLQFLLWYDEGEERNRGNFPPRFSGRQFPNYSSELNVNALELEDSALYLCASSIQGYQYNEQFFGPGTRLTVL.

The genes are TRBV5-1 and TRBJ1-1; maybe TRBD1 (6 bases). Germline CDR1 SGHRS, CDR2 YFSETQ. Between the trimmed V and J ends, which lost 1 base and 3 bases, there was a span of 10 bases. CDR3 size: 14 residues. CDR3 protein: CASSLRGGYTEAFF. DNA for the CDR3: TGCGCCAGCAGCTTGCGGGGGGGCTACACTGAAGCTTTCTTT. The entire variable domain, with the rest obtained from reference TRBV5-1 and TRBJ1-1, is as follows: KAGVTQTPRYLIKTRGQQVTLSCSPISGHRSVSWYQQTPGQGLQFLFEYFSETQRNKGNFPGRFSGRQFSNSRSEMNVSTLELGDSALYLCASSLRGGYTEAFFGQGTRLTVV.

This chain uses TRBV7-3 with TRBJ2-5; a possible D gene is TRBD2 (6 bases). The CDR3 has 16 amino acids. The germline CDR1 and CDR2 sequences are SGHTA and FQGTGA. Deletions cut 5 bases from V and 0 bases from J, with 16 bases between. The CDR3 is CASSPGDGRYQETQYF. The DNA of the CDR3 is TGTGCCAGCAGCCCGGGGGACGGAAGGTACCAAGAGACCCAGTACTTC.

The CDR3 region has the DNA TGTGCCAGCAGCGAGACTCTAGTCAAGGGCTACACCTTC. It yields the protein CASSETLVKGYTF. The rearrangement links TRBV7-9 to TRBJ1-2, with no clear D. The CDR3 length is 13 residues. The V and J ends lost 5 bases and 8 bases respectively, with 15 bases between them. Germline V gene sequence: CDR1 SEHNR, CDR2 FQNEAQ (reference sequence).

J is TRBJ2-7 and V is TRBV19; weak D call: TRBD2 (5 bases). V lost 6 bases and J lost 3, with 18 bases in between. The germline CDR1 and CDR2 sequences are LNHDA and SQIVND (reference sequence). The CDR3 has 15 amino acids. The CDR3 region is CASSRARTVNYEQYF. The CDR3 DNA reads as TGTGCCAGTAGCCGCGCCCGGACTGTGAACTACGAGCAGTACTTC.

The CDR3: CASNLTPTNRGNPYEQYF. CDR3 in DNA: TGCGCCAGCAACTTAACCCCGACCAACAGGGGGAATCCCTACGAGCAGTACTTC. The chain uses TRBV5-1 and TRBJ2-7; 8 positions agree with TRBD1. Germline CDR1 SGHRS, CDR2 YFSETQ. The V gene end was trimmed by 6 bases and the J gene end by 2 bases; junction bases not matched to a gene: 19. The CDR3 length is 18 residues.

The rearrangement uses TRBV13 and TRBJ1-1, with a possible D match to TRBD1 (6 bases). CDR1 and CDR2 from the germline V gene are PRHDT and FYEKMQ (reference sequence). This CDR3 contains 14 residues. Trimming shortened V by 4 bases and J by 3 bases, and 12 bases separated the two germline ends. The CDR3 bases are TGTGCCAGCAGCTCTAGACAGGTGGACACTGAAGCTTTCTTT. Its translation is CASSSRQVDTEAFF.

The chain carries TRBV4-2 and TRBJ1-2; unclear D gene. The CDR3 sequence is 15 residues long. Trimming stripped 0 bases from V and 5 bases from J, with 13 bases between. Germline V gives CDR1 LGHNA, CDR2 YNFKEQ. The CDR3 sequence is CASSQEAAGRYGYTF. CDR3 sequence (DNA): TGTGCCAGCAGCCAAGAGGCAGCTGGGCGTTATGGCTACACCTTC.

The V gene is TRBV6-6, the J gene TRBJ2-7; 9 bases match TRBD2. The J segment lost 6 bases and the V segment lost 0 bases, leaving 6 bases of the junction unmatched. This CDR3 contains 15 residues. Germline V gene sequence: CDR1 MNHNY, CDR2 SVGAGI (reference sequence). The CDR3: CASSYSPIAGVEQYF. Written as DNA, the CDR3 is TGTGCCAGCAGTTACTCTCCAATAGCGGGAGTCGAGCAGTACTTC.

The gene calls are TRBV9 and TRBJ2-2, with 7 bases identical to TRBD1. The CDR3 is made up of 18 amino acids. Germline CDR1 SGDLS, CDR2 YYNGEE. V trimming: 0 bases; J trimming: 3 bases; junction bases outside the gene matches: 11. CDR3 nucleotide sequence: TGTGCCAGCAGCGTAGTCCCCCAGGCAGGGGGATACACCGGGGAGCTGTTTTTT. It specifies CASSVVPQAGGYTGELFF.

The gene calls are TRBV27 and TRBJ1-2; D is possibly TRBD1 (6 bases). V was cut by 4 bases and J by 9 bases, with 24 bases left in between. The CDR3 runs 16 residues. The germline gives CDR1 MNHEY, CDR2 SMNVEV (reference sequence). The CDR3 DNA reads TGTGCCAGCAGTTCCGGGGGGGGCGGCTTGGATGCCAGCTACACCTTC. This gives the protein CASSSGGGGLDASYTF.

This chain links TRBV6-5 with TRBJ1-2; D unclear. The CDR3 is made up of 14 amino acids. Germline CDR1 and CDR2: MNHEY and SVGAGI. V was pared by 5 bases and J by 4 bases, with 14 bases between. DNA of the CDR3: TGTGCCAGCAGTCCCATCAATAACATCTATGGCTACACCTTC. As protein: CASSPINNIYGYTF.

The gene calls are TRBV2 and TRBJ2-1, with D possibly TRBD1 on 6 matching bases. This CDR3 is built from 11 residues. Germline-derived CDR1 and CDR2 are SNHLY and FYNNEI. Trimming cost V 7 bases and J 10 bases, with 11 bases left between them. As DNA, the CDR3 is TGTGCCAGCAATACAGGGCCGGAGCAGTTCTTC. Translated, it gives CASNTGPEQFF.

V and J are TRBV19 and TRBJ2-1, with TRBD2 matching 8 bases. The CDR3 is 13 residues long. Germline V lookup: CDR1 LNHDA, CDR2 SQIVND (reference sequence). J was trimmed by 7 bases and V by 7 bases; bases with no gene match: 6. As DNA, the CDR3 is TGTGCCAGTACCGGGACTAGTAGGAATGAGCAGTTCTTC. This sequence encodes CASTGTSRNEQFF.

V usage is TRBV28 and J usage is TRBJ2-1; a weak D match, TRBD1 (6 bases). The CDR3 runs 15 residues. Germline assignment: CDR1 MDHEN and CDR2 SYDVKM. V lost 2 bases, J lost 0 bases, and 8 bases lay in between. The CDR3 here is CASSLGQSSYNEQFF. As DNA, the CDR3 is TGTGCCAGCAGTTTAGGACAGAGCTCCTACAATGAGCAGTTCTTC.

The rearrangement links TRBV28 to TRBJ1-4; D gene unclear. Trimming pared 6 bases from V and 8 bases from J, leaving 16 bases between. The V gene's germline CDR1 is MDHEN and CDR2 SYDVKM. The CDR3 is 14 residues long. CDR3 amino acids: CASSLTAAREKLFF. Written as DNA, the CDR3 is TGTGCCAGCAGCCTGACCGCAGCTAGGGAAAAACTGTTTTTT.

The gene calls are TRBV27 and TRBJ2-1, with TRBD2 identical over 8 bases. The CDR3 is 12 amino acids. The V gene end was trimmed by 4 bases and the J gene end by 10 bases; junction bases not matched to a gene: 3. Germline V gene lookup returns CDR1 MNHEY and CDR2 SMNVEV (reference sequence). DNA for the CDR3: TGTGCCAGCAGTTGGCGGGGGGTAGAGCAGTTCTTC. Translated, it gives CASSWRGVEQFF.

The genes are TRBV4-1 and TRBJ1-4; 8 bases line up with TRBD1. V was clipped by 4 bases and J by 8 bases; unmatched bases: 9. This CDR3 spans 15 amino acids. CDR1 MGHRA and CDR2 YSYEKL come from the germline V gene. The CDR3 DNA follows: TGCGCCAGCAGCCGAGCGACAGGGGATGGGGAAAAACTGTTTTTT. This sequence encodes CASSRATGDGEKLFF.

This CDR3 is CSVKLYNEQFF. CDR3 nucleotides: TGCAGCGTTAAACTTTACAATGAGCAGTTCTTC. The rearrangement uses TRBV29-1 and TRBJ2-1; D call uncertain. The germline gives CDR1 SQVTM, CDR2 ANQGSEA. The CDR3 extends over 11 amino acids. V lost 5 bases to trimming and J lost 4 bases, with 6 bases between them.

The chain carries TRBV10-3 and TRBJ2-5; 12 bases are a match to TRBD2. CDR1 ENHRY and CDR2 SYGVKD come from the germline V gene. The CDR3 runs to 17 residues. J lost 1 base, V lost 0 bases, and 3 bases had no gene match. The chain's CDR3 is CAISESRTSGIQETQYF. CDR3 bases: TGTGCCATCAGTGAGTCGCGGACTAGCGGGATCCAAGAGACCCAGTACTTC.